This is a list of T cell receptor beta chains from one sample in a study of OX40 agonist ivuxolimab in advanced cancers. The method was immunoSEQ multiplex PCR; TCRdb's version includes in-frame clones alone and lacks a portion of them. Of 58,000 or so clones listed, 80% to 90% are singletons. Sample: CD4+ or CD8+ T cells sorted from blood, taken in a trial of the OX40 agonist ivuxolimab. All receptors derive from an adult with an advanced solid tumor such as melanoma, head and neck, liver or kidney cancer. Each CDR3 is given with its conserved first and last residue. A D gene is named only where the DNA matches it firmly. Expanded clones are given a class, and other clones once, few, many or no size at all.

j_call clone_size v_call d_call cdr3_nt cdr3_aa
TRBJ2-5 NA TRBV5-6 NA TGTGCCAGCACCCCGCTCGCCAATCTAGGACAAGAGACCCAGTACTTC CASTPLANLGQETQYF
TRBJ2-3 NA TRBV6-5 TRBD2 TGTGCCAGCAGCGCCGAGCTAGCGGGTGATACGCAGTATTTT CASSAELAGDTQYF
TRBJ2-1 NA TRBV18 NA TGTGCCAGCTCCGGGGGGCACGCAACCTACAATGAGCAGTTCTTC CASSGGHATYNEQFF
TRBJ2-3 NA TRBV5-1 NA TGCGCCAGCAGCTCCACAGATACGCAGTATTTT CASSSTDTQYF
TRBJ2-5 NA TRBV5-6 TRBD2 TGTGCCAGCAGCTTAAGTCGGCCGGGAGGTGGTCAAGAGACCCAGTACTTC CASSLSRPGGGQETQYF
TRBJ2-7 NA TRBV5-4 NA TGTGCCAGCAGCTTGGCAGGGAACAGGTACGAGCAGTACTTC CASSLAGNRYEQYF
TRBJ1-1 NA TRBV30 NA TGTGCCTGGAGTGCCCCCTCGTCGGCTTTCTTT CAWSAPSSAFF
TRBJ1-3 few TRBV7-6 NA TGTGCCAGCAGCCCAAGTACAACAGCCGGAAACACCATATATTTT CASSPSTTAGNTIYF
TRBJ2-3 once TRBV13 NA TGTGCCAGCAGCCCGACTAGCACAGATACGCAGTATTTT CASSPTSTDTQYF
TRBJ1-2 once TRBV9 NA TGTGCCAGCAGCGGGGGTGCCGGTGGCTACACCTTC CASSGGAGGYTF
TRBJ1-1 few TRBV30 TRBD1 TGTGCCTGGGACAGGGGGACTGAAGCTTTCTTT CAWDRGTEAFF
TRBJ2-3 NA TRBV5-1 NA TGCGCCAGCAGCTTGGCCGCAGATACGCAGTATTTT CASSLAADTQYF
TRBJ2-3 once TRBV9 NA TGTGCCAGCAGCCCGACGGACAGACACACAGATACGCAGTATTTT CASSPTDRHTDTQYF
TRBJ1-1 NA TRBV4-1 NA TGCGCCAGCAGCCAAGCAGGGATCACTCGTCCTACTGAAGCTTTCTTT CASSQAGITRPTEAFF
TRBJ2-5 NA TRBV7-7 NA TGTGCTAGCAGCGAGCTCGGGACGGGAGAGACCCAGTACTTC CASSELGTGETQYF
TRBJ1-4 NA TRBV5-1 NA TGCGCCAGCAGCTTGGATACAGCCAATGAAAAACTGTTTTTT CASSLDTANEKLFF
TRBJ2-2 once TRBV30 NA TGTGCCTGGGGGGACGGGAACACCGGGGAGCTGTTTTTT CAWGDGNTGELFF
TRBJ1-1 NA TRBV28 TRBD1 TGTGCCGCCGGGACAGGGGGTTCCACAGCTTTCTTT CAAGTGGSTAFF
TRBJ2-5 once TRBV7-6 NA TGTGCCAGCAGCTTACGGGGGGCCCGAGAGACCCAGTACTTC CASSLRGARETQYF